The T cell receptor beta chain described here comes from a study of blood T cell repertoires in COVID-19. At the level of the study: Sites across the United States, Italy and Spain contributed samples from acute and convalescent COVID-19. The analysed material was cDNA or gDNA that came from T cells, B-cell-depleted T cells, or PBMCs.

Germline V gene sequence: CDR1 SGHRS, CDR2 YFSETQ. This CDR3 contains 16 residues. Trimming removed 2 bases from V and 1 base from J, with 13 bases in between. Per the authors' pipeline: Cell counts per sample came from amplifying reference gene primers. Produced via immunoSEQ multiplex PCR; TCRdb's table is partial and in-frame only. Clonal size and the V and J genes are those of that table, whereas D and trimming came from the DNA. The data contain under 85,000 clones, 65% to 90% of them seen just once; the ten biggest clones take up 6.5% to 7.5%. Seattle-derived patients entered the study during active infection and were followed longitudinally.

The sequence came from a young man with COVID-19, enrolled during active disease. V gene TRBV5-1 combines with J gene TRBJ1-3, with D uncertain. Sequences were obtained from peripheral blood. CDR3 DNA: TGCGCCAGCAGCTTAGAGGCACTTGTTTCTGGAAACACCATATATTTT. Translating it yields CASSLEALVSGNTIYF.